This T cell receptor (beta chain) was recorded in a study of shared clonotypes between healthy human individuals. Subsets obtained from CD4+ cells comprised CD45RA+ naive and CD45RA-negative memory cells. V lost 1 base to trimming and J lost 1 base, with 6 bases between them. There are 15 residues in the CDR3. The germline gives CDR1 SGHRS, CDR2 YFSETQ. On this clone: The sample holds other DNA sequences that translate to the same CDR3.

TCRdb keeps only in-frame clones here, not all; method: immunoSEQ multiplex PCR. The table includes 2 million to 2.5 million clones, nearly 97% detected once. The sequenced sample was naive CD4+ T cells sorted from blood. Specified subset: CD45RA+ positively selected. This TCR came from a man aged 18-30 years in good health. V usage is TRBV5-1 and J usage is TRBJ2-6; unclear D gene. The CDR3 is CASSLRLSGANVLTF. The CDR3 coding sequence is TGCGCCAGCAGCTTGCGACTTTCTGGGGCCAACGTCCTGACTTTC.